This TCR beta chain was sequenced for a study of blood T cell repertoires in COVID-19. The V gene's germline CDR1 is MNHNY and CDR2 SVGAGI (reference sequence). The CDR3 spans 16 residues. The germline V and J ends were trimmed by 4 bases and 0 bases, with 13 bases remaining between them. Produced via immunoSEQ multiplex PCR; TCRdb's table is partial and in-frame only. The table records 250,000 to 300,000 clones, under 90% of them present only once. Material: PBMCs or T cells enriched from blood (not recorded which). The V call is TRBV6-6, the J call TRBJ1-3; D not resolved. This TCR derives from a man under 40 with acute COVID-19. The CDR3 region has the DNA TGTGCCAGCAGTTCCCAAGTACGGAGCTCTGGAAACACCATATATTTT. Protein sequence: CASSSQVRSSGNTIYF.